This T cell receptor (beta chain) was identified in a study of blood T cell repertoires in COVID-19. Original processing notes: Quantification of nucleated cells was approximated via reference gene primer amplification. The repertoire was sequenced with immunoSEQ multiplex PCR; TCRdb's copy has only in-frame clones and lacks some. That table supplies the V and J calls and clone size; D and trimming were determined from the DNA. The table has some 300,000 clones, 70% to 90% seen once. This receptor was taken from a woman in her twenties or thirties who had recovered from COVID-19. The sample was peripheral blood.

CDR3 amino acids: CASSLIGEGGYTF. Written as DNA, the CDR3 is TGTGCCAGCAGCTTAATCGGGGAGGGCGGCTACACCTTC. The V call is TRBV7-2, the J call TRBJ1-2; D ambiguous. The CDR3 is 13 residues long. Germline CDR1 is SGHTA and CDR2 is FQGNSA. The ends were cut back, 2 bases at V and 8 bases at J, with 12 bases in the middle.